The rows below give T cell receptor beta chains drawn from one sample of a study of blood T cell repertoires in COVID-19. Repertoires were generated with immunoSEQ multiplex PCR, while TCRdb's copy carries only in-frame clones and drops some. The repertoire holds about 26,000 clones, around 66% seen once, with roughly 7.2% in the top ten. The sequenced sample consisted of peripheral blood. The receptor set was obtained from a man aged 55 to 69 with active or convalescent COVID-19. CDR3s include the opening cysteine and the closing phenylalanine or tryptophan. Fields, in order: CDR3 protein, CDR3 DNA, clone size, V gene, D gene, J gene. The D gene is left open where the match is weak. The size of a clone is reported for some rows only, either as once, few or many, or as a class for expanded clones.

CDR3: CASSLTSGGPFEQFF
DNA: TGTGCCAGCAGCTTGACTAGCGGGGGGCCCTTTGAGCAGTTCTTC
size: .
V: TRBV7-6
D: TRBD2
J: TRBJ2-1

CDR3: CASSFRGIGQPQHF
DNA: TGTGCCAGCAGTTTTAGGGGTATAGGTCAGCCCCAGCATTTT
size: few
V: TRBV6-5
D: .
J: TRBJ1-5

CDR3: CALRGAGDCTDTQYF
DNA: TGTGCCTTAAGGGGAGCGGGAGATTGCACAGATACGCAGTATTTT
size: .
V: TRBV19
D: TRBD2
J: TRBJ2-3

CDR3: CASSSLITGELFF
DNA: TGCGCCAGCAGCAGCTTGATCACCGGGGAGCTGTTTTTT
size: .
V: TRBV4-1
D: .
J: TRBJ2-2

CDR3: CASSRDSDGYTF
DNA: TGTGCCAGCAGCCGGGACAGCGATGGCTACACCTTC
size: once
V: TRBV7-9
D: TRBD1
J: TRBJ1-2

CDR3: CAWSPPLRSSGNTIYF
DNA: TGTGCCTGGAGTCCCCCCTTAAGGAGCTCTGGAAACACCATATATTTT
size: .
V: TRBV30
D: .
J: TRBJ1-3

CDR3: CAWDRRYGTEAFF
DNA: TGTGCCTGGGACCGGCGGTACGGCACTGAAGCTTTCTTT
size: .
V: TRBV30
D: .
J: TRBJ1-1

CDR3: CASRKKGVGGYTF
DNA: TGTGCCAGCAGAAAAAAAGGGGTGGGGGGCTACACCTTC
size: .
V: TRBV27
D: .
J: TRBJ1-2

CDR3: CASSLDRDRNEQFF
DNA: TGTGCCAGCAGCTTGGACAGGGACCGCAATGAGCAGTTCTTC
size: .
V: TRBV5-4
D: .
J: TRBJ2-1

CDR3: CSASQRGVSTDTQYF
DNA: TGCAGTGCTAGTCAGCGGGGGGTATCAACGGATACGCAGTATTTT
size: .
V: TRBV20-1
D: TRBD2
J: TRBJ2-3

CDR3: CASSLRQGAPTEAFF
DNA: TGTGCCAGCAGCCTCCGACAGGGGGCGCCCACTGAAGCTTTCTTT
size: .
V: TRBV2
D: TRBD1
J: TRBJ1-1

CDR3: CASSVGTGRGRYEQYF
DNA: TGTGCCAGCAGCGTAGGGACAGGGAGAGGACGCTACGAGCAGTACTTC
size: .
V: TRBV9
D: TRBD1
J: TRBJ2-7

CDR3: CATSRGLAGGGYEQYF
DNA: TGTGCCACCAGCAGAGGGTTAGCGGGGGGTGGCTACGAGCAGTACTTC
size: .
V: TRBV15
D: TRBD2
J: TRBJ2-7

CDR3: CASRGTSGYEQYF
DNA: TGCGCCAGCCGCGGGACTAGCGGGTACGAGCAGTACTTC
size: .
V: TRBV4-1
D: TRBD2
J: TRBJ2-7

CDR3: CASRSTSHETNEQFF
DNA: TGTGCCAGTCGGTCGACTAGTCACGAGACTAATGAGCAGTTCTTC
size: .
V: TRBV19
D: .
J: TRBJ2-1

CDR3: CASSTPTSGSYEQYF
DNA: TGTGCCAGCAGCACCCCAACTAGCGGGTCCTACGAGCAGTACTTC
size: .
V: TRBV5-4
D: TRBD2
J: TRBJ2-7

CDR3: CASSHFRGQGAEGAEAFF
DNA: TGCGCCAGCAGCCATTTTAGGGGACAGGGGGCGGAAGGGGCTGAAGCTTTCTTT
size: once
V: TRBV4-1
D: TRBD1
J: TRBJ1-1

CDR3: CASSPGLAGAGEQYF
DNA: TGTGCCAGCTCACCGGGACTAGCGGGAGCGGGGGAGCAGTACTTC
size: few
V: TRBV18
D: TRBD2
J: TRBJ2-7

CDR3: CASSLMPAGLNTEAFF
DNA: TGTGCCAGCAGCTTAATGCCCGCGGGTCTTAACACTGAAGCTTTCTTT
size: .
V: TRBV7-3
D: .
J: TRBJ1-1

CDR3: CASSYSTYEQYF
DNA: TGTGCCAGCAGTTACTCGACTTACGAGCAGTACTTC
size: .
V: TRBV6-6
D: .
J: TRBJ2-7

CDR3: CASARETFVGELFF
DNA: TGTGCCAGCGCCCGGGAGACCTTTGTCGGGGAGCTGTTTTTT
size: few
V: TRBV27
D: .
J: TRBJ2-2

CDR3: CASSLTGTGNYGYTF
DNA: TGCGCCAGCAGCTTGACCGGGACAGGGAACTATGGCTACACCTTC
size: .
V: TRBV5-1
D: TRBD1
J: TRBJ1-2

CDR3: CAISGYRVDYGYTF
DNA: TGTGCCATCAGTGGGTACAGGGTAGACTATGGCTACACCTTC
size: few
V: TRBV10-3
D: .
J: TRBJ1-2

CDR3: CASSVAASGGRETQYF
DNA: TGTGCCAGCAGCGTAGCGGCTAGCGGGGGGCGGGAGACCCAGTACTTC
size: .
V: TRBV11-2
D: TRBD2
J: TRBJ2-5

CDR3: CSASVDRGSDTQYF
DNA: TGCAGTGCTAGTGTGGACAGGGGCTCAGATACGCAGTATTTT
size: once
V: TRBV20-1
D: TRBD1
J: TRBJ2-3

CDR3: CASSSGLAGAYEQYF
DNA: TGTGCCAGCAGCTCAGGACTAGCGGGAGCTTACGAGCAGTACTTC
size: few
V: TRBV5-8
D: TRBD2
J: TRBJ2-7

CDR3: CASSLAKLITDTQYF
DNA: TGCGCCAGCAGCTTAGCCAAGCTCATCACAGATACGCAGTATTTT
size: .
V: TRBV5-1
D: .
J: TRBJ2-3

CDR3: CASSHTAGDGYTF
DNA: TGCGCCAGCAGCCACACGGCGGGGGATGGCTACACCTTC
size: few
V: TRBV4-1
D: .
J: TRBJ1-2

CDR3: CAISGGTEAFF
DNA: TGTGCCATATCGGGGGGGACTGAAGCTTTCTTT
size: .
V: TRBV10-3
D: .
J: TRBJ1-1

CDR3: CAWSPNIEQYF
DNA: TGTGCCTGGAGTCCAAACATCGAGCAGTACTTC
size: .
V: TRBV30
D: .
J: TRBJ2-7

CDR3: CASSQGGVLGEQFF
DNA: TGTGCCAGCAGCCAAGGGGGAGTTTTGGGTGAGCAGTTCTTC
size: .
V: TRBV3-1/TRBV3-2
D: .
J: TRBJ2-1

CDR3: CASGGRNTEAFF
DNA: TGTGCCAGCGGAGGGAGAAACACTGAAGCTTTCTTT
size: medium-sized
V: TRBV2
D: .
J: TRBJ1-1

CDR3: CASSGWVQGNYGYTF
DNA: TGTGCCAGCTCCGGATGGGTCCAGGGAAACTATGGCTACACCTTC
size: .
V: TRBV5-8
D: .
J: TRBJ1-2

CDR3: CASSVGSGNYGYTF
DNA: TGTGCCAGCAGCGTAGGGAGCGGAAACTATGGCTACACCTTC
size: .
V: TRBV9
D: .
J: TRBJ1-2

CDR3: CASSLRSGEQFF
DNA: TGTGCCAGCAGTTTGAGGAGTGGTGAGCAGTTCTTC
size: .
V: TRBV12-3/TRBV12-4
D: .
J: TRBJ2-1

CDR3: CASSYRLAGEAYTQYF
DNA: TGTGCCAGCAGTTACCGACTAGCGGGAGAGGCGTATACGCAGTATTTT
size: .
V: TRBV6-2/TRBV6-3
D: TRBD2
J: TRBJ2-3

CDR3: CASSPGARSYQETQYF
DNA: TGTGCCAGCAGTCCAGGGGCCCGTTCGTACCAAGAGACCCAGTACTTC
size: medium-sized
V: TRBV6-6
D: .
J: TRBJ2-5

CDR3: CASSLGPSGPYEQYF
DNA: TGTGCCAGCAGCTTAGGGCCTAGCGGGCCCTACGAGCAGTACTTC
size: medium-sized
V: TRBV7-9
D: TRBD2
J: TRBJ2-7

CDR3: CASSLTDYGYTF
DNA: TGTGCCAGCAGCTTGACGGACTATGGCTACACCTTC
size: .
V: TRBV5-6
D: .
J: TRBJ1-2

CDR3: CASSRDRGSQPQHF
DNA: TGTGCCAGCAGCCGAGACAGGGGCAGCCAGCCCCAGCATTTT
size: .
V: TRBV7-9
D: TRBD1
J: TRBJ1-5

CDR3: CASSNVGAGKGTTDTQYF
DNA: TGTGCCAGCAGCAATGTTGGAGCGGGAAAAGGGACCACAGATACGCAGTATTTT
size: .
V: TRBV21-1
D: .
J: TRBJ2-3

CDR3: CASRSPGQGAYGYTF
DNA: TGTGCCAGCAGGTCGCCGGGACAGGGGGCCTATGGCTACACCTTC
size: .
V: TRBV7-3
D: TRBD1
J: TRBJ1-2

CDR3: CASSSGQRTYEQYF
DNA: TGCGCCAGCAGTTCGGGACAGCGAACCTACGAGCAGTACTTC
size: .
V: TRBV5-1
D: TRBD1
J: TRBJ2-7

CDR3: CASSNRDNYGYTF
DNA: TGTGCCAGCAGTAACAGGGATAACTATGGCTACACCTTC
size: once
V: TRBV12-3/TRBV12-4
D: .
J: TRBJ1-2

CDR3: CASTLADRGYTF
DNA: TGTGCCAGCACCTTGGCGGACAGAGGCTACACCTTC
size: .
V: TRBV5-6
D: .
J: TRBJ1-2

CDR3: CASSTKQGKTQYF
DNA: TGTGCCAGCAGCACTAAACAGGGGAAGACCCAGTACTTC
size: .
V: TRBV5-4
D: TRBD1
J: TRBJ2-5

CDR3: CASRGQGAYEQYF
DNA: TGTGCCAGCAGGGGACAGGGGGCCTACGAGCAGTACTTC
size: .
V: TRBV10-3
D: TRBD1
J: TRBJ2-7

CDR3: CASSQYRTGELFF
DNA: TGTGCCAGCAGCCAATACAGGACCGGGGAGCTGTTTTTT
size: once
V: TRBV3-1/TRBV3-2
D: .
J: TRBJ2-2